The subject of this entry is one TCR beta chain. Sequencing used immunoSEQ multiplex PCR; TCRdb keeps in-frame clones, though not all of them. The sample records some 120,000 clones, around nine tenths being singletons. This record comes from a study of T cell responses to AZD1222 COVID-19 vaccine. J lost 7 bases, V lost 6 bases, and 15 bases had no gene match. The V gene's germline CDR1 is SNHLY and CDR2 FYNNEI. The CDR3 is 16 amino acids. The source is an adult who received the AZD1222 COVID-19 vaccine. The sample in question was peripheral blood, obtained 28 days after the second AZD1222 dose. The chain has TRBV2 and TRBJ2-1, with 7 nucleotides matching TRBD1. CDR3 sequence: CASSGSPGQQKNEQFF. The DNA for the CDR3 is TGTGCCAGCAGCGGTAGCCCGGGACAGCAAAAAAATGAGCAGTTCTTC. The entire variable domain, with the rest obtained from reference TRBV2 and TRBJ2-1, is as follows: EPEVTQTPSHQVTQMGQEVILRCVPISNHLYFYWYRQILGQKVEFLVSFYNNEISEKSEIFDDQFSVERPDGSNFTLKIRSTKLEDSAMYFCASSGSPGQQKNEQFFGPGTRLTVL.